This T cell receptor beta chain was recovered during a study of blood T cells in healthy people across ages. Study results and caveats: In long-lived donors, naive CD4+ cell counts and diversity exceeded those of aged donors. CMV status of donors was not determined, possibly confounding expanded clonotype changes. Estimated diversity across one million T cells was deemed an underestimate.

Alongside a J-beta primer mix, a sample-barcoded 5' primer served in a second PCR lasting roughly 7 to 12 cycles. Every sample produced at least 2.5 million CDR3-containing paired-end reads. TCRdb analysed the 5' RACE reads with MiXCR anew, one entry per CDR3 protein. The top ten hold more than 20% of the sample, which has some 1.8 million distinct CDR3 sequences, roughly 43% seen once. Trimming cost V 4 bases and J 7 bases, with 20 bases left between them. Germline loops: CDR1 LGHDT, CDR2 YNNKEL (reference sequence). This CDR3 has 16 amino acids. Concerning this clonotype itself: Its target is not known.

Sequencing was performed on blood. This clonotype originated in a human donor in good health. The J gene is TRBJ2-1, the V gene TRBV3-1; D is tentatively TRBD1 or TRBD2 (5 bases each). The CDR3 DNA follows: TGTGCCAGCAGCCTTGGGGACCTTACTATTCAGAATGAGCAGTTCTTC. This gives the protein CASSLGDLTIQNEQFF.